A single T cell receptor (beta chain) is shown here with its context. The sample comes from a study of response to subunit inactivated influenza vaccine. Each CDR3 protein is one row after TCRdb ran MiXCR on the RT-PCR reads. Here the sample spans 500,000 to 600,000 distinct CDR3 sequences, approximately 10% being singletons. V lost 3 bases and J lost 0, with 25 bases in between. Per the germline V gene, CDR1 is SGHAT and CDR2 is FQNNGV. The CDR3 has 20 residues. This sample also appeared in a second study, on T cells expressing NK-cell markers. That source notes: UMI-tagged 5'RACE template switching yielded the TCR beta cDNA. Among the eight sequenced donors, seven tested HCMV-seropositive and one tested seronegative. NKG2C+ dominant clonotypes from roughly 6 donors made up roughly 1.0-8% of CD8+ T cells.

The gene calls are TRBV11-2 and TRBJ2-3; D is unclear. The receptor's source is a man aged 50 or older who received an inactivated influenza vaccine. Specimen: PBMCs from blood, collected on the day of vaccination. The DNA for the CDR3 is TGTGCCAGCAGCTTTCGCAACTATAGCCGGGCCACCACTAGCACAGATACGCAGTATTTT. Protein product: CASSFRNYSRATTSTDTQYF. Filled out from reference TRBV11-2 and TRBJ2-3, the complete variable domain reads EAGVAQSPRYKIIEKRQSVAFWCNPISGHATLYWYQQILGQGPKLLIQFQNNGVVDDSQLPKDRFSAERLKGVDSTLKIQPAKLEDSAVYLCASSFRNYSRATTSTDTQYFGPGTRLTVL.